This TCR beta chain originates from a study of cytomegalovirus exposure and HLA in healthy donors. Germline V CDR1 and CDR2: LNHDA, SQIVND (reference sequence). This CDR3 has 14 amino acids. V was clipped by 10 bases and J by 4 bases, with 18 bases between them. Generated by immunoSEQ multiplex PCR, the TCRdb table keeps only in-frame clones and is missing some. The sample lists more than 50,000 clones; 91% were seen once. While the first cohort had 600 to 800 subjects, the donors belonged to the separate validation cohort of 120 subjects. Material: PBMCs. The chain employs TRBV19 and TRBJ2-3; maybe TRBD1 (6 bases). The source of this sequence is a woman aged 25 to 39 in good health and CMV-seronegative. The CDR3 region is CATRQGLSADTQYF. For the CDR3, the DNA is TGTGCCACCAGGCAGGGGCTTAGCGCAGATACGCAGTATTTT.